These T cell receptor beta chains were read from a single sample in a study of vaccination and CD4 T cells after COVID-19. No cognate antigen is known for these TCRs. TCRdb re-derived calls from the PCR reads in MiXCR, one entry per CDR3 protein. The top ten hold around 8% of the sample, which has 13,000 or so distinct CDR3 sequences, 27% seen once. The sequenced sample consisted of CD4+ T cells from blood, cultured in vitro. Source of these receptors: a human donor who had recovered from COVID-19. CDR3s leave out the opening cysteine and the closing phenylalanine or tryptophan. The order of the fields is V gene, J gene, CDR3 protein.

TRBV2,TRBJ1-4,ASSERTFNEKLF
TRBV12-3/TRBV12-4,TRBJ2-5,ASSPGPARETQY
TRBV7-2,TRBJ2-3,ASSLAGTGRSDTQY
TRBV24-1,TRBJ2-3,ATSPGQGASTDTQY
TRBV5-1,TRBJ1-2,ASSLDRGQYYGYT
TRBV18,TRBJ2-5,ASSSGGAETQY
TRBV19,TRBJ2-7,ASSISGPYEQY
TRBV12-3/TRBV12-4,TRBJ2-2,ASSQAHLTSGGAYTGELF
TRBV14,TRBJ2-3,ASSQDMRGAEY
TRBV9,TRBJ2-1,ASSAGANTYNEQF
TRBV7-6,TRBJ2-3,ASSLALKGGGQRNNRKQY
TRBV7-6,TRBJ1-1,ASSSFILGQKNTEAF
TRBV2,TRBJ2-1,ASSEVAGGPHEQF
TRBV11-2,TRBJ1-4,ASSLYDATNEKLF
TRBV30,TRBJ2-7,AWSDPIVYSYEQY
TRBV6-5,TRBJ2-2,ASSYSGRKGVGELF
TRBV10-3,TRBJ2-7,AISAGTVTYEQY
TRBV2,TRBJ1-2,ASSLQRVDDGA
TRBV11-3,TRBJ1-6,ASSIRDLNSPLH
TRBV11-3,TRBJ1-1,ASSLGRRQGGQRGENTEAF
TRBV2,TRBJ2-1,ASTPRAGDYNEQF
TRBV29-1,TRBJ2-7,SVVSDRGGEQY
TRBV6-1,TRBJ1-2,ASSRGLANYGYT
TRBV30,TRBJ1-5,ACTPKGRLNQPQH
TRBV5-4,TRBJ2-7,ASSALQQGRAYEQY
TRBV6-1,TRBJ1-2,ASSPPGHFSYT
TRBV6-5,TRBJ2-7,ASSYFSGGSYEQY
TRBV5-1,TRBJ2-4,ASSYGTVKNIQY
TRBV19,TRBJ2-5,ASSIARGQYQETQY
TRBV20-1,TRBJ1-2,SARFPSGHDYGYT
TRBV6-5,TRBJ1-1,ASSYGRNTEAF
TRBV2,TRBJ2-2,ASRTGSGNTGELF
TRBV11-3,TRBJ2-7,ASSLRTGISYEQY
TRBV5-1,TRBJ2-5,ASSPGQGAMGETQY
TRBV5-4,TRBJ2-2,ASSFLPGSSSGELF
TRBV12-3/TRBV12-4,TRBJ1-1,ASSFEMNTEAF
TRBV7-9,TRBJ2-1,ASSRGGSYNEQF
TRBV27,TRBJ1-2,ASSLGGVRNYGYT
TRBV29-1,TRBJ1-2,SVEVGDGYT
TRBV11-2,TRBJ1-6,ASSLEFWNSPLH
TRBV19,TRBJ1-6,ATSMGQTNSPLH
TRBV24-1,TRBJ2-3,ATSDPGDTRDTQY
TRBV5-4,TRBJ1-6,ASSLDGRNNSPLH